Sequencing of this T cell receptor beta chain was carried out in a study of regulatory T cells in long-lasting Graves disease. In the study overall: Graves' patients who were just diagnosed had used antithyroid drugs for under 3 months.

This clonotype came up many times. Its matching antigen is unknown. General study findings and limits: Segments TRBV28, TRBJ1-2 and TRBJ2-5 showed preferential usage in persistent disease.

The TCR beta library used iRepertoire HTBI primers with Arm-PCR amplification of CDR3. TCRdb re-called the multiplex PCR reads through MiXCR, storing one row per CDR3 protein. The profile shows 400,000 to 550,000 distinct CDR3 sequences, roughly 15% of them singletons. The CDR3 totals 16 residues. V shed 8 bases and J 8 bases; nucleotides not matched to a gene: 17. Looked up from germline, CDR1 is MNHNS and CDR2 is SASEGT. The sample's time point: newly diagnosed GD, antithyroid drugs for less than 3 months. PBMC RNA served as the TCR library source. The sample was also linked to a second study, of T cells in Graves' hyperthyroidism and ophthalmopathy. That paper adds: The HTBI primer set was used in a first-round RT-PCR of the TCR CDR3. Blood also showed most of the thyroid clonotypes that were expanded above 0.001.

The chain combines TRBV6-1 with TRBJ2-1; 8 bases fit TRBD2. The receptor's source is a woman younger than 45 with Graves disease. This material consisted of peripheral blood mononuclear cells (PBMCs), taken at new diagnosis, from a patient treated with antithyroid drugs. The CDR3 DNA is TGTGCCAGCGGTCAAGGCCCGGGACTAGTCATTCATGAGCAGTTCTTC. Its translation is CASGQGPGLVIHEQFF.